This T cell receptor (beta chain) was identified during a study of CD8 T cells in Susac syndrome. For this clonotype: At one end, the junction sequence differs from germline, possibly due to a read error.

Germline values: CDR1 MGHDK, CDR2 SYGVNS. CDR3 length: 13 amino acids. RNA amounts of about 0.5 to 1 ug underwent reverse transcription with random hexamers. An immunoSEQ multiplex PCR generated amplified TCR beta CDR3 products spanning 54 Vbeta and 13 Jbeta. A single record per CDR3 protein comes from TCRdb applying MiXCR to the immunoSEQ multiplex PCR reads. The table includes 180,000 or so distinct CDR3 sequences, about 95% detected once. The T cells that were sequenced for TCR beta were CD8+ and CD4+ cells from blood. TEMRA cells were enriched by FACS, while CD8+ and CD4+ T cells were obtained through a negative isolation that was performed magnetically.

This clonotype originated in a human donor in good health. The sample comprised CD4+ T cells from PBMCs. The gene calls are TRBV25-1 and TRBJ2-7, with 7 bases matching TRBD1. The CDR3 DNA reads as TGTGCCAGCAGCGCCGACAGGGCCACCGAGCGGTACTTC. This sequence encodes CASSADRATERYF.